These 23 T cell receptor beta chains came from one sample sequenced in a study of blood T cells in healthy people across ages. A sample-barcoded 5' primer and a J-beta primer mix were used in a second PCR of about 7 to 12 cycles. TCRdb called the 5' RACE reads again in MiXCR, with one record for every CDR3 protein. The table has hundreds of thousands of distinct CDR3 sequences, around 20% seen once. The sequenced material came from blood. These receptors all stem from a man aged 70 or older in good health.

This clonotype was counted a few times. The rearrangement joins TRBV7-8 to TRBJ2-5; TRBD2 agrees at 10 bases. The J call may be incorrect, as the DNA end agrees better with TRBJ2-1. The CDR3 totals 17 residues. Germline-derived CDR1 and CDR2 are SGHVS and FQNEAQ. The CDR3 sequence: CASSRNPLAGFENEQFF. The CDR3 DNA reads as TGTGCCAGCAGCCGCAATCCACTAGCGGGATTCGAAAATGAGCAGTTCTTC.

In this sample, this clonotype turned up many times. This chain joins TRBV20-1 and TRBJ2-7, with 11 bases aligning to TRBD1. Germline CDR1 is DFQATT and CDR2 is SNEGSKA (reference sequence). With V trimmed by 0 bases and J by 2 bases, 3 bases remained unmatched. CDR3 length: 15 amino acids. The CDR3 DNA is TGCAGTGCTAGAGAGACGGGACAGGGGGCCTACGAGCAGTACTTC. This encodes CSARETGQGAYEQYF.

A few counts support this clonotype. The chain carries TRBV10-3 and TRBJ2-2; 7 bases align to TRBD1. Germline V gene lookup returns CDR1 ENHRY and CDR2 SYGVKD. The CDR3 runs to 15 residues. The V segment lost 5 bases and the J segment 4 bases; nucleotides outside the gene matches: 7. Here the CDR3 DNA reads TGTGCCATCAGTCAGGGACAGCTTCGCACCGGGGAGCTGTTTTTT. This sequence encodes CAISQGQLRTGELFF.

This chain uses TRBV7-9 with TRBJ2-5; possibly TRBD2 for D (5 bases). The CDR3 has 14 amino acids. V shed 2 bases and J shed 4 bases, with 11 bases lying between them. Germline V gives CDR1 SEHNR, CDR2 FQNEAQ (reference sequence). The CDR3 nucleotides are TGTGCCAGCAGCTTAAACAACCGGGGAGAGACCCAGTACTTC. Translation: CASSLNNRGETQYF.

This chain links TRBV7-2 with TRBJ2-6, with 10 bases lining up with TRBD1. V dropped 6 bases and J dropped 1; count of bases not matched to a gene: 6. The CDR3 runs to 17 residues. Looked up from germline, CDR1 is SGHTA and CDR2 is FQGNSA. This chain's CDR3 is CASRTGTGVSGANVLTF. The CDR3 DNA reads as TGTGCCAGCAGGACCGGGACAGGGGTGTCTGGGGCCAACGTCCTGACTTTC.

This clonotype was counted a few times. The DNA of the CDR3 is TGTGCCAGCAGTGGGGGAGGCGAGCAGTACTTC. It specifies CASSGGGEQYF. V and J are TRBV25-1 and TRBJ2-5; tentative D call: TRBD2 (6 bases). The closer fit of TRBJ2-7 to the DNA end suggests the J call may be wrong. Germline loops: CDR1 MGHDK, CDR2 SYGVNS. CDR3 size: 11 residues.

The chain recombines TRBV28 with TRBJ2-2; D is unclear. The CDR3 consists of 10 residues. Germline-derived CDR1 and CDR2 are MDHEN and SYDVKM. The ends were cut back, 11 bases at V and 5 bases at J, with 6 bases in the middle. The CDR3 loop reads CAAGTGELFF. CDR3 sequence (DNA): TGTGCCGCTGGGACCGGGGAGCTGTTTTTT.

The CDR3 sequence is CASSQAGAQPQGTQYF. Written as DNA, the CDR3 is TGCGCCAGCAGCCAAGCCGGGGCCCAACCCCAGGGGACCCAGTACTTC. The rearrangement links TRBV4-1 to TRBJ2-5; D may match TRBD1 or TRBD2 (5 bases each). Between the trimmed V and J ends, which lost 1 base and 7 bases, there was a span of 19 bases. CDR3 length equals 16 residues. Germline CDR1 and CDR2: MGHRA and YSYEKL.

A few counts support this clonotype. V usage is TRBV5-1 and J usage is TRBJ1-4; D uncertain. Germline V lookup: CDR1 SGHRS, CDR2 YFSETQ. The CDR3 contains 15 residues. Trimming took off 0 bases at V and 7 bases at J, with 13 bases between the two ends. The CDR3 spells CASSLGNPLGEKLFF. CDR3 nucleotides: TGCGCCAGCAGCTTGGGGAACCCCTTAGGTGAAAAACTGTTTTTT.

The CDR3 region is CASSPDYIQETQYF. The CDR3 DNA reads as TGTGCCAGCAGTCCCGACTACATCCAAGAGACCCAGTACTTC. The chain is built from TRBV5-8 and TRBJ2-5; D might be TRBD2 (5 bases). The CDR3 loop spans 14 amino acids. CDR1 is SGHTS, CDR2 YDEGEE, per germline. The V and J ends lost 5 bases and 1 base respectively, with 12 bases between them.

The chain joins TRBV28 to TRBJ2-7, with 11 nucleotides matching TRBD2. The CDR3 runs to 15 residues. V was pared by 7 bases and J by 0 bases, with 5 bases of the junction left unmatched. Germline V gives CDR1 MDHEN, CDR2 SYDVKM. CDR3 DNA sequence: TGTGCCAGCATCACGGGACTAGCGGCCTCCTACGAGCAGTACTTC. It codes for CASITGLAASYEQYF.

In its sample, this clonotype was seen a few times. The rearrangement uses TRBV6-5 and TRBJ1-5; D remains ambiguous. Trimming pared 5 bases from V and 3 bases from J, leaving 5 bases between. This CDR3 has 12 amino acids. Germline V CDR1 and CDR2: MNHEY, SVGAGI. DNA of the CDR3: TGTGCCAGCAGTCGACCCAATCAGCCCCAGCATTTT. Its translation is CASSRPNQPQHF.

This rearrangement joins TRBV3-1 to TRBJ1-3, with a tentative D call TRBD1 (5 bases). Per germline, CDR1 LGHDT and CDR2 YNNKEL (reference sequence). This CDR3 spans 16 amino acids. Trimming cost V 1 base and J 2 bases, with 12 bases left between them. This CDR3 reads CASSQGPGVAGNTIYF. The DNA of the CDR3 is TGTGCCAGCAGCCAAGGCCCGGGGGTTGCTGGAAACACCATATATTTT.

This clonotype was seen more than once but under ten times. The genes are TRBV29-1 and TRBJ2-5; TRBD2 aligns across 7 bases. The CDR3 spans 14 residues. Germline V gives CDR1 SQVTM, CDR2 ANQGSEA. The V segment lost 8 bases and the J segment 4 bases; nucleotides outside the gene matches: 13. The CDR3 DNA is TGCAGCCTCGTTTTGGGGGGGTCCGCAGAGACCCAGTACTTC. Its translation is CSLVLGGSAETQYF.

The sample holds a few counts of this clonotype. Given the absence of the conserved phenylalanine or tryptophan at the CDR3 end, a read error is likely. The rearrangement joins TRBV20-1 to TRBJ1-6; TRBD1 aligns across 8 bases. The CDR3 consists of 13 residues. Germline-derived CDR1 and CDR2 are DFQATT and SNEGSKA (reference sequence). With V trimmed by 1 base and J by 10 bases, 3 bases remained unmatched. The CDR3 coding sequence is TGCAGTGCTAGAGGCGACAGGGGATCACCCCTCCACCTT. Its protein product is CSARGDRGSPLHL.

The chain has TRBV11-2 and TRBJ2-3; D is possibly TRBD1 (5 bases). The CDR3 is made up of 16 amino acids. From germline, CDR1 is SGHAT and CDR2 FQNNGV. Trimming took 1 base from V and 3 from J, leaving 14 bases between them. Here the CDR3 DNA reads TGTGCCAGCAGCTTAGTTCACCTTAAGGGGACAGATACGCAGTATTTT. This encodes CASSLVHLKGTDTQYF.

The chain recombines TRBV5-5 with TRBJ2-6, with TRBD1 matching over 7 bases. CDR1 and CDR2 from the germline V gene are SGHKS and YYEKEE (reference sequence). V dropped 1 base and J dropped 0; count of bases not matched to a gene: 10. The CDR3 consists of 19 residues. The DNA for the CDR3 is TGTGCCAGCAGCTTGAATTCCCGGGACAGTAACTCTGGGGCCAACGTCCTGACTTTC. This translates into CASSLNSRDSNSGANVLTF.

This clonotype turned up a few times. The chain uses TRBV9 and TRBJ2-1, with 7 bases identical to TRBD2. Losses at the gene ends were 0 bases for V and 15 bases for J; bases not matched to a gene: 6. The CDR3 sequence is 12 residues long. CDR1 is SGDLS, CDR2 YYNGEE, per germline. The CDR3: CASSVDGRESFF. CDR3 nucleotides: TGTGCCAGCAGCGTAGATGGGCGGGAGTCGTTCTTC.

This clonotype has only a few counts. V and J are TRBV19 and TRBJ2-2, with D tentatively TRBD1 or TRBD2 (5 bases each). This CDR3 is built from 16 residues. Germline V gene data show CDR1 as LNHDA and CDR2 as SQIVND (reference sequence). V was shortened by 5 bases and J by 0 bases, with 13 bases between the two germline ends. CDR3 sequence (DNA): TGTGCCAGTAGTCCCCACTGGGGGACGAACACCGGGGAGCTGTTTTTT. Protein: CASSPHWGTNTGELFF.

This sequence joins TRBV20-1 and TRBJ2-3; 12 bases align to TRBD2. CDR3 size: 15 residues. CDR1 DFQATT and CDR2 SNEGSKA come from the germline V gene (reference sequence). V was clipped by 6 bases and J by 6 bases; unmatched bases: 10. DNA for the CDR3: TGCAGTGCAAAGATAGACGGACTAGCGGGGGATACGCAGTATTTT. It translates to CSAKIDGLAGDTQYF.

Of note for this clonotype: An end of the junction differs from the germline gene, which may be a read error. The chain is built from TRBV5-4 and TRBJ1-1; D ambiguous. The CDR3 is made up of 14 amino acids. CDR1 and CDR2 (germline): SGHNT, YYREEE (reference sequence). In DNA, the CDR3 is TGTGCCAGCAGCCAGCGGGAGGGTAACACTGAAGCTTCCTTT. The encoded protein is CASSQREGNTEASF.

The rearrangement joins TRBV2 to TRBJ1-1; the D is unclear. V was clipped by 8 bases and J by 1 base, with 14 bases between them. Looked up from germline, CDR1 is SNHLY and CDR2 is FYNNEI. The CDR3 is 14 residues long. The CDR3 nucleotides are TGTGCCAGCTCCGAACAGAACACGAACACTGAAGCTTTCTTT. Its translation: CASSEQNTNTEAFF.

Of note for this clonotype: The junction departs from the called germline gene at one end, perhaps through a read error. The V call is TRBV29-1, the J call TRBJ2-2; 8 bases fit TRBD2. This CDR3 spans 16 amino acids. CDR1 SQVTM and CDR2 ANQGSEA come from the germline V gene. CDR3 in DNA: TGCAGCCCGTATAGAGCGGGAGTCTCGAACACCGGGGAGCTGTTCTTT. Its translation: CSPYRAGVSNTGELFF.